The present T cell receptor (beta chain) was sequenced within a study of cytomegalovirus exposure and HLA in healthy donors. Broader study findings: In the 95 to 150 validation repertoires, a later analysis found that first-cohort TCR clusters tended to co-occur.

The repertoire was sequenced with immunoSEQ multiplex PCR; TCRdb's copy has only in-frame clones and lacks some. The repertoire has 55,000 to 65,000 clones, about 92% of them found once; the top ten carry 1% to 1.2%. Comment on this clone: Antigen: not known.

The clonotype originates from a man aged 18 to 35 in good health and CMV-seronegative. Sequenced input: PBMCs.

CDR3 DNA: TGTGCCAGCGCCCCGCTGGGACTTCCACTAGATACGCAGTATTTT. It specifies CASAPLGLPLDTQYF. V usage is TRBV7-6 and J usage is TRBJ2-3; the D gene is possibly TRBD2 (6 bases). V lost 8 bases to trimming and J lost 5 bases, with 20 bases between them. The CDR3 spans 15 residues. Germline CDR1 and CDR2: SGHVS and FNYEAQ.